This entry concerns a single TCR beta chain. The data originate from a study of circulating and synovial CD4+ cells in juvenile arthritis. The germline V gene has CDR1 SGHKS and CDR2 YYEKEE (reference sequence). This CDR3 spans 16 amino acids. V was clipped by 2 bases and J by 0 bases, with 15 bases between them. Assay: immunoSEQ multiplex PCR; the TCRdb copy retains only in-frame clones and omits some. The sample contains around 32,000 clones, over 90% of which appear only once. This sequence was found in a human donor with juvenile idiopathic arthritis. The material sequenced was CD4+ T cells from blood. The chain employs TRBV5-5 and TRBJ2-7, with D maybe TRBD2 (6 bases). CDR3 in DNA: TGTGCCAGCAGCTTTGTTGGCGGGACCGCCTCCTACGAGCAGTACTTC. It encodes CASSFVGGTASYEQYF.